One TCR beta chain is described in this entry. The antigen remains unidentified. Method: immunoSEQ multiplex PCR; TCRdb's copy keeps in-frame clones and lacks some. Of about 55,000 clones in the sample, 70% to 85% were seen once. This specimen comes from a study of radiotherapy plus CTLA-4 blockade in lung cancer. Overall study: Among all patients, 15% to 20% showed objective responses, while more than 25% had disease control. Study findings and constraints: Blood saw expansion of tumor-derived TCR clones after radiotherapy plus ipilimumab.

The V end was cut by 2 bases, the J end by 0 bases, with 16 bases between. Germline V CDR1 and CDR2: GTSNPN, SVGIG (reference sequence). The CDR3 sequence is 16 residues long. Ipilimumab-mediated CTLA-4 blockade plus focal radiation was given to patients having chemo-refractory metastatic non-small-cell lung cancer. The clonotype was recovered from a human donor with non-small cell lung cancer whose response to radiotherapy plus ipilimumab could not be evaluated. Specimen: peripheral blood, collected from a patient treated with radiotherapy plus ipilimumab. The chain has TRBV30 and TRBJ2-5, with a weak D call TRBD1 (6 bases). CDR3 nucleotide sequence: TGTGCCTGGAGTTCTTCCTTAACAGGGAACCAAGAGACCCAGTACTTC. It translates to CAWSSSLTGNQETQYF. Full variable domain (outside the CDR3, taken from reference TRBV30 and TRBJ2-5): SQTIHQWPATLVQPVGSPLSLECTVEGTSNPNLYWYRQAAGRGLQLLFYSVGIGQISSEVPQNLSASRPQDRQFILSSKKLLLSDSGFYLCAWSSSLTGNQETQYFGPGTRLLVL.